Following are 3 T cell receptor beta chains from one sample sequenced in a study of blood T cell repertoires in COVID-19. Method: immunoSEQ multiplex PCR; TCRdb's copy keeps in-frame clones and lacks some. The sample shows about 140,000 clones, roughly four fifths of them seen only once. The sequenced sample was peripheral blood. These receptors originate from a woman of 80 years or more with acute or convalescent COVID-19.

The chain links TRBV10-3 to TRBJ2-7; possibly TRBD2 for D (6 bases). Germline CDR1 reads ENHRY; CDR2 reads SYGVKD. This CDR3 contains 13 residues. The V and J ends lost 8 bases and 0 bases respectively, with 11 bases between them. CDR3 coding DNA: TGTGCCATCGCTCGGGAGAGCTCCTACGAGCAGTACTTC. Protein: CAIARESSYEQYF.

The chain recombines TRBV10-3 with TRBJ2-3; maybe TRBD1 (5 bases). V lost 4 bases and J lost 1, with 12 bases in between. In germline, CDR1 is ENHRY, CDR2 SYGVKD. The CDR3 contains 15 residues. This CDR3 reads CAISARAHGTDTQYF. The CDR3 DNA sequence: TGTGCCATCAGTGCCAGGGCGCATGGCACAGATACGCAGTATTTT.

This chain uses TRBV7-3 with TRBJ2-7, with a tentative D call TRBD2 (6 bases). The germline gives CDR1 SGHTA, CDR2 FQGTGA. The CDR3 runs to 14 residues. Between the trimmed V and J ends, which lost 5 bases and 1 base, there was a span of 12 bases. The DNA of the CDR3 is TGTGCCAGCAGCCCAAATAGCGGATCCTACGAGCAGTACTTC. Its translation: CASSPNSGSYEQYF.